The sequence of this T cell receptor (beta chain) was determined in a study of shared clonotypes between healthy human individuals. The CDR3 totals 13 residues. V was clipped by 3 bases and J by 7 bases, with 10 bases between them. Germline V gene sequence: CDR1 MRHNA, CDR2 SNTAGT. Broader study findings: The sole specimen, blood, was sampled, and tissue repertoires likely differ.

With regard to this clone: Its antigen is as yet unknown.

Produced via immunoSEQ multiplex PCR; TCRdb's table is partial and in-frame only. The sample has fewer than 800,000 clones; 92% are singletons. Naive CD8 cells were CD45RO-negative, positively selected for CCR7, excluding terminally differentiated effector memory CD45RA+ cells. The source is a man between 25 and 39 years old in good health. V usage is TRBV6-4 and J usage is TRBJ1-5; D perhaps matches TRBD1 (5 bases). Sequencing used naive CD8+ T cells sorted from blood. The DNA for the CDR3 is TGTGCCAGCAGTGAGAGGGGTGGCCAGCCCCAGCATTTT. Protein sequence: CASSERGGQPQHF.